This TCR beta chain is drawn from a study of CD8 T cells in Susac syndrome. V was trimmed by 1 base and J by 7 bases, leaving 7 bases between them. The CDR3 covers 12 residues. Per the germline V gene, CDR1 is LNHNV and CDR2 is YYDKDF (reference sequence). RNA in amounts of roughly 0.5 to 1 ug was reverse transcribed with random hexamers. Across 54 Vbeta and 13 Jbeta, TCR beta CDR3 was amplified with immunoSEQ multiplex PCR. TCRdb redid the calling of the immunoSEQ multiplex PCR reads with MiXCR, one entry per CDR3 protein. The data hold tens of thousands of distinct CDR3 sequences, with roughly 92% observed a single time. Through negative isolation, CD4+ and CD8+ T cells were obtained, while TEMRA cells were enriched using FACS.

This clonotype was obtained from a human donor with Susac syndrome. This chain connects TRBV15 to TRBJ1-2; D remains unclear. Source material: CD8+ T cells from PBMCs. The CDR3 loop is CATSRGAVGYTF. CDR3 in DNA: TGTGCCACCAGCAGAGGTGCGGTTGGCTACACCTTC.